The 23 T cell receptor beta chains below come from one sample, sequenced in a study of breast tumors, draining lymph nodes, adjacent tissues (dated by TCRdb to about 2016). The axillary draining lymph nodes of breast cancer patients were the source of the lymph node samples. Library generation was performed with multiplex PCR. Reads for this sample came from an Illumina HiSeq 2000. Through fastp at Q25 and MiXCR, TCRdb rebuilt clones from the public reads, retaining in-frame beta chains. Each record represents a unique CDR3 protein, reported with the most common genes and DNA among its rows. This sample has 150,000 or so distinct CDR3 sequences in its table, and 33% of those were observed once. The ten largest clones capture over 3.5% of the sample. Sequenced input: axillary lymph node tissue. Receptors were obtained from a female donor with breast cancer. Some clones in this sample may be carry-over from other donors' samples.

The chain combines TRBV27 with TRBJ1-2; D call uncertain. Trimming removed 3 bases at V and 7 bases at J, with 21 bases between. CDR1 and CDR2 from the germline V gene are MNHEY and SMNVEV (reference sequence). This CDR3 is built from 16 residues. The CDR3 loop reads CASSFAGKSGISGYTF. The DNA of the CDR3 is TGTGCCAGCAGTTTTGCGGGGAAGTCGGGTATTTCTGGCTACACCTTC.

With regard to this clonotype: At one of its ends the junction is not consistent with the germline gene, which may arise from a read error. The V and J genes are TRBV5-1 and TRBJ2-3; the D call may be TRBD1 or TRBD2 (5 bases each). CDR1 is SGHRS and CDR2 is YFSETQ in the germline V gene. This CDR3 spans 14 amino acids. The CDR3 bases are TGTGCCAGCGGCTTGGGGACGAGCAGCGATACGCAGTATTTT. As protein: CASGLGTSSDTQYF.

At least ten counts were recorded for this clonotype. This rearrangement joins TRBV10-1 to TRBJ2-7, with D possibly being TRBD2 (6 bases). Germline CDR1 reads WNHNN; CDR2 reads SYGVQD (reference sequence). The CDR3 contains 12 residues. The germline V and J ends were trimmed by 9 bases and 4 bases, with 13 bases remaining between them. The chain's CDR3 is CARKEGRYEQYF. Here the CDR3 DNA reads TGCGCCAGGAAGGAGGGTAGATACGAGCAGTACTTC.

This clonotype came up many times. The V call is TRBV6-4, the J call TRBJ2-3; TRBD1 is a possible D gene (5 bases). V lost 0 bases and J lost 0, with 10 bases in between. The CDR3 has 16 residues. In germline, CDR1 is MRHNA, CDR2 SNTAGT. The CDR3 here is CASSDSDSTSTDTQYF. CDR3 nucleotides: TGTGCCAGCAGTGACTCAGACAGTACTAGCACAGATACGCAGTATTTT.

This clonotype was counted at least ten times. The gene calls are TRBV27 and TRBJ2-1; unclear D gene. CDR3 length: 14 amino acids. V lost 6 bases and J lost 5, with 14 bases in between. Germline loops: CDR1 MNHEY, CDR2 SMNVEV (reference sequence). The CDR3 DNA is TGTGCCAGCAGCCAGAGTAGTCCCCACAATGAGCAGTTCTTC. This codes for CASSQSSPHNEQFF.

This clonotype was observed many times. The chain combines TRBV6-2 or TRBV6-3 with TRBJ2-7; TRBD2 matches 11 bases. This CDR3 contains 13 residues. The germline CDR1 and CDR2 sequences are MNHEY and SVGEGT. V dropped 9 bases and J dropped 0; count of bases not matched to a gene: 1. In DNA, the CDR3 is TGTGCCAGTAGCGGGAGGGGCTCCTACGAGCAGTACTTC. Its protein is CASSGRGSYEQYF.

Ten or more counts support this clonotype. The chain is built from TRBV7-3 and TRBJ2-3; D uncertain. There are 16 residues in the CDR3. CDR1 and CDR2 from the germline V gene are SGHTA and FQGTGA. Trimming stripped 3 bases from V and 2 bases from J, with 15 bases between. The CDR3 DNA reads TGTGCCAGCAGCTTTTTAGGCCCGCCCACCACAGATACGCAGTATTTT. Amino acid sequence: CASSFLGPPTTDTQYF.

This clonotype was counted a single time. The chain is built from TRBV2 and TRBJ2-7; no clear D gene. The length of the CDR3 is 13 residues. Germline assignment: CDR1 SNHLY and CDR2 FYNNEI. The ends were cut back, 2 bases at V and 3 bases at J, with 8 bases in the middle. In DNA, the CDR3 is TGTGCCAGCAGTGAAAGGGCAGACTACGAGCAGTACTTC. Protein: CASSERADYEQYF. The full variable domain, completed using reference TRBV2 and TRBJ2-7, is EPEVTQTPSHQVTQMGQEVILRCVPISNHLYFYWYRQILGQKVEFLVSFYNNEISEKSEIFDDQFSVERPDGSNFTLKIRSTKLEDSAMYFCASSERADYEQYFGPGTRLTVT.

This clonotype was counted many times. This chain links TRBV10-3 with TRBJ1-6; D is perhaps TRBD1 (6 bases). Trimming took 3 bases from V and 4 from J, leaving 13 bases between them. The CDR3 runs to 16 residues. Looked up from germline, CDR1 is ENHRY and CDR2 is SYGVKD. CDR3 sequence: CAISERAGAYNSPLHF. The CDR3 bases are TGTGCCATCAGTGAACGGGCGGGGGCTTATAATTCACCCCTCCACTTT.

With regard to this clonotype: At one end, the junction sequence differs from germline, possibly due to a read error. DNA for the CDR3: TGTGCTTACCGATCGGACAGGGTTGTCTACAATAAGCAGTTCTTC. Its protein product is CAYRSDRVVYNKQFF. The V gene is TRBV9, the J gene TRBJ2-1, with 8 bases aligning to TRBD1. The CDR3 runs 15 residues. The germline gives CDR1 SGDLS, CDR2 YYNGEE.

This clonotype was detected ten times or more. The chain employs TRBV30 and TRBJ2-7; no clear D gene. Trimming removed 0 bases from V and 4 bases from J, with 10 bases in between. The CDR3 covers 13 residues. CDR1 is GTSNPN, CDR2 SVGIG, per germline (reference sequence). CDR3 bases: TGTGCCTGGAGTGTGATGGCGAATTACGAGCAGTACTTC. Protein product: CAWSVMANYEQYF.

This clonotype occurred many times. The chain employs TRBV2 and TRBJ2-1; D is ambiguous. This CDR3 spans 14 amino acids. V gave up 6 bases and J gave up 6 bases, with 15 bases separating them. Per germline, CDR1 SNHLY and CDR2 FYNNEI. CDR3 loop: CASRATSGPNEQFF. CDR3 in DNA: TGTGCCAGCAGGGCGACAAGTGGTCCCAATGAGCAGTTCTTC. Full variable domain (rest looked up from reference TRBV2 and TRBJ2-1): EPEVTQTPSHQVTQMGQEVILRCVPISNHLYFYWYRQILGQKVEFLVSFYNNEISEKSEIFDDQFSVERPDGSNFTLKIRSTKLEDSAMYFCASRATSGPNEQFFGPGTRLTVL.

This clonotype was observed once. This may be a read error: a much more frequent sequence differs by one nucleotide. This chain connects TRBV14 to TRBJ2-1; the D gene is possibly TRBD2 (7 bases). The CDR3 is 15 amino acids. Germline-derived CDR1 and CDR2 are SGHDN and FVKESK. CDR3 nucleotide sequence: TGTGCCAGCACCCCCCGGGGGGCCTTACACGATGAGCCGTTCTTC. Its translation: CASTPRGALHDEPFF.

In its sample, this clonotype was seen many times. CDR3 coding DNA: TGCAGTGCCGCCCTTAGCGGGAGGGCAGGGGAGACCCAGTACTTC. Translated, it gives CSAALSGRAGETQYF. The chain carries TRBV20-1 and TRBJ2-5, with 11 bases lining up with TRBD2. The CDR3 runs to 15 residues. The germline V gene has CDR1 DFQATT and CDR2 SNEGSKA (reference sequence). V trimming: 6 bases; J trimming: 5 bases; junction bases outside the gene matches: 11.

As concerns this clonotype: A read error is possible here, since a much larger clone lies one base away. The V and J genes are TRBV9 and TRBJ2-1; TRBD2 matches 8 bases. The V segment lost 0 bases and the J segment 12 bases; nucleotides outside the gene matches: 11. Germline values: CDR1 SGDLS, CDR2 YYNGEE. The CDR3 is 15 amino acids. The CDR3 protein is CASSVEPPAGVTQFF. The CDR3, as DNA: TGTGCCAGCAGCGTAGAACCACCAGCGGGAGTAACGCAGTTCTTC.

This clonotype showed up just a few times. The V gene is TRBV20-1, the J gene TRBJ1-1; TRBD1 matches at 7 bases. Germline V CDR1 and CDR2: DFQATT, SNEGSKA (reference sequence). The CDR3 runs 14 residues. Trimming at V came to 4 bases and at J to 0 bases, leaving 5 bases not matched to a gene. Written as DNA, the CDR3 is TGCAGTGCTAACACGGGGACAGTGAACACTGAAGCTTTCTTT. This encodes CSANTGTVNTEAFF.

This clonotype appeared many times. The chain joins TRBV5-1 to TRBJ1-2, with D maybe TRBD1 (6 bases). The V end was cut by 3 bases, the J end by 4 bases, with 13 bases between. Germline CDR1 reads SGHRS; CDR2 reads YFSETQ. The length of the CDR3 is 14 residues. The CDR3 coding sequence is TGCGCCAGCAGCTCCGGGGGGGCCCTCTATGGCTACACCTTC. It encodes CASSSGGALYGYTF.

The sample holds many counts of this clonotype. This sequence is one base from a far larger clone and is likely a read error. The rearrangement uses TRBV12-3 or TRBV12-4 and TRBJ2-6; no definite D call. This CDR3 comprises 14 residues. Trimming took off 3 bases at V and 0 bases at J, with 3 bases between the two ends. CDR3 nucleotides: TGTGCCAGCAGTTTCAGCTCTGGGGCCAACGTCCTGACTTTC. This gives the protein CASSFSSGANVLTF.

This clonotype was observed at least ten times. The rearrangement uses TRBV3-1 and TRBJ2-1, with 7 bases fitting TRBD1. V shed 4 bases and J 0 bases; nucleotides not matched to a gene: 6. The germline gives CDR1 LGHDT, CDR2 YNNKEL (reference sequence). The CDR3 has 16 residues. The DNA for the CDR3 is TGTGCCAGCAGCCCTTACAGGGGCCGCTCCTACAATGAGCAGTTCTTC. This translates into CASSPYRGRSYNEQFF.

The chain combines TRBV24-1 with TRBJ1-5, with a weak D call TRBD1 (6 bases). This CDR3 region has 15 residues. The V end was cut by 5 bases, the J end by 2 bases, with 12 bases between. Per germline, CDR1 KGHDR and CDR2 SFDVKD. As DNA, the CDR3 is TGTGCCACCAGTGGCGACCGGACAGGCAATCAGCCCCAGCATTTT. This sequence encodes CATSGDRTGNQPQHF.

The V gene is TRBV12-3 or TRBV12-4, the J gene TRBJ1-4; D is undetermined. This CDR3 is 14 amino acids long. The CDR3 bases are TGTGAAAGCAGTTCGCGTGCAACTAATGAAAAACTGTTTTTT. Translated, it gives CESSSRATNEKLFF.

This clonotype was seen at least ten times. This chain links TRBV19 with TRBJ1-5; TRBD1 is a possible D gene (5 bases). The CDR3 totals 17 residues. V lost 0 bases to trimming and J lost 2 bases, with 14 bases between them. Germline CDR1 LNHDA, CDR2 SQIVND (reference sequence). This CDR3 reads CASSIDQVGRGNQPQHF. CDR3 sequence (DNA): TGTGCCAGTAGTATAGATCAGGTGGGCAGGGGCAATCAGCCCCAGCATTTT.

In its sample, this clonotype was seen a few times. This sequence may be a read error, since a much larger clone differs from it by one base. This rearrangement joins TRBV6-5 to TRBJ1-4, with 8 nucleotides matching TRBD1. The CDR3 sequence is 14 residues long. In germline, CDR1 is MNHEY, CDR2 SVGAGI. J lost 7 bases, V lost 5 bases, and 6 bases had no gene match. The CDR3: CASSHPGGGEKLFF. DNA for the CDR3: TGTGCCAGCAGTCATCCAGGGGGCGGTGAAAAACTGTTTTTT.